The rows below give T cell receptor beta chains drawn from one sample of a study of vaccination and CD4 T cells after COVID-19. TCRdb re-derived calls from the PCR reads in MiXCR, one entry per CDR3 protein. This sample has more than 15,000 distinct CDR3 sequences, with approximately 50% found just once. Antigens for these TCRs are unknown. The input for sequencing was CD4+ T cells from blood, cultured in vitro, taken about 7 months after SARS-CoV-2 vaccination. These receptors were taken from a human donor who had recovered from COVID-19. Each CDR3 is given with its conserved first and last residue. The D gene is left open where the match is weak. Not every row has a clone size; where given, it reads once, few, many or a size class.

v_call: TRBV7-7; clone_size: .; d_call: .; j_call: TRBJ2-3; cdr3_nt: TGTGCTAGCAGCTTGGAGGGGGGTCTAGATACGCAGTATTTT; cdr3_aa: CASSLEGGLDTQYF
v_call: TRBV20-1; clone_size: .; d_call: .; j_call: TRBJ2-6; cdr3_nt: TGCAGTGCTCACCCGGCTTCTTCGGCCAACGTCCTGACTTTC; cdr3_aa: CSAHPASSANVLTF
v_call: TRBV20-1; clone_size: .; d_call: TRBD1; j_call: TRBJ2-5; cdr3_nt: TGCAGTGCCAGGATGAACCCGGGACAGCGTTCTTCCGGCGTACAAGAGACCCAGTACTTC; cdr3_aa: CSARMNPGQRSSGVQETQYF
v_call: TRBV11-2; clone_size: medium-sized; d_call: TRBD1; j_call: TRBJ1-2; cdr3_nt: TGTGCCAGCAGCCCCCGGACAGGCAACTATGGCTACACCTTC; cdr3_aa: CASSPRTGNYGYTF
v_call: TRBV7-2; clone_size: .; d_call: .; j_call: TRBJ2-1; cdr3_nt: TGTGCCAGCAGCGAGAAGCGAAGTGGGGGGGAGCAGTTCTTC; cdr3_aa: CASSEKRSGGEQFF
v_call: TRBV7-9; clone_size: .; d_call: .; j_call: TRBJ1-2; cdr3_nt: TGTGCCAGCAACCCCCGCGCGGGGGTTAGGGATGGCTACACCTTC; cdr3_aa: CASNPRAGVRDGYTF
v_call: TRBV6-1; clone_size: .; d_call: .; j_call: TRBJ2-6; cdr3_nt: TGTGCCAGCAGTGAAGCAGAGAAAGGGGCCAACGTCCTGACTTTC; cdr3_aa: CASSEAEKGANVLTF
v_call: TRBV24-1; clone_size: few; d_call: .; j_call: TRBJ1-2; cdr3_nt: TGTGCCACCAGTGGGAACGGCTATGGCTACACCTTC; cdr3_aa: CATSGNGYGYTF
v_call: TRBV7-2; clone_size: .; d_call: .; j_call: TRBJ2-7; cdr3_nt: TGTGCCAGCAGCTTTGGGGCTTCTCACTCCTACGAGCAGTACTTC; cdr3_aa: CASSFGASHSYEQYF
v_call: TRBV24-1; clone_size: .; d_call: .; j_call: TRBJ2-5; cdr3_nt: TGTGCCACCAGTGGCAGTTTGGGGCCGGGGGAGACCCAGTACTTC; cdr3_aa: CATSGSLGPGETQYF
v_call: TRBV6-1; clone_size: .; d_call: .; j_call: TRBJ1-1; cdr3_nt: TGTGCCAGCACCGCGCCAATTGCTCGGGAAGCTTTCTTT; cdr3_aa: CASTAPIAREAFF
v_call: TRBV6-5; clone_size: .; d_call: .; j_call: TRBJ1-1; cdr3_nt: TGTGCCAGCAGTTACTCGAGGGGAGGGGGCACTGAAGCTTTCTTT; cdr3_aa: CASSYSRGGGTEAFF
v_call: TRBV20-1; clone_size: .; d_call: .; j_call: TRBJ1-2; cdr3_nt: TGCAGTGCTAGGCTCGCACCGACAGGAAACTATGGCTACACCTTC; cdr3_aa: CSARLAPTGNYGYTF
v_call: TRBV20-1; clone_size: few; d_call: TRBD1; j_call: TRBJ1-6; cdr3_nt: TGCAGTGCTCCGACAGGGAACTATAATTCACCCCTCCACTTT; cdr3_aa: CSAPTGNYNSPLHF
v_call: TRBV11-3; clone_size: few; d_call: TRBD2; j_call: TRBJ2-7; cdr3_nt: TGTGCCAGCAGCTTAGGATCACTAGCGAGTTACGAGCAGTACTTC; cdr3_aa: CASSLGSLASYEQYF
v_call: TRBV20-1; clone_size: .; d_call: TRBD1; j_call: TRBJ1-6; cdr3_nt: TGCAGTGCTCTGCCGACAGGGCATAATTCACCCCTCCACTTT; cdr3_aa: CSALPTGHNSPLHF
v_call: TRBV7-2; clone_size: .; d_call: TRBD2; j_call: TRBJ2-1; cdr3_nt: TGTGCCAGCAGCTTAACATATACGTTGGGCGGGGGTTTTGATGATGAGCAGTTCTTC; cdr3_aa: CASSLTYTLGGGFDDEQFF
v_call: TRBV28; clone_size: once; d_call: .; j_call: TRBJ2-1; cdr3_nt: TGTGCCAGTAACATACTGCTGGATGAGCAGTTCTTC; cdr3_aa: CASNILLDEQFF
v_call: TRBV2; clone_size: .; d_call: TRBD1; j_call: TRBJ1-2; cdr3_nt: TGTGCCAGCAACGACAGGGGCTTGAACTATGGCTACACCTTC; cdr3_aa: CASNDRGLNYGYTF
v_call: TRBV20-1; clone_size: .; d_call: .; j_call: TRBJ2-3; cdr3_nt: TGCAGTGCTATTAAAAGTGCTAGCGGCACAGATACGCAGTATTTT; cdr3_aa: CSAIKSASGTDTQYF
v_call: TRBV7-2; clone_size: .; d_call: TRBD2; j_call: TRBJ2-5; cdr3_nt: TGTGCCAGCAGCTTTCGGACTAGCGGGAGAGAGACCCAGTACTTC; cdr3_aa: CASSFRTSGRETQYF
v_call: TRBV7-9; clone_size: few; d_call: TRBD2; j_call: TRBJ2-7; cdr3_nt: TGTGCCAGCAGCGCACTTCTAGCGGGAGGTTCCTACGAGCAGTACTTC; cdr3_aa: CASSALLAGGSYEQYF
v_call: TRBV20-1; clone_size: .; d_call: .; j_call: TRBJ2-7; cdr3_nt: TGCAGTGCCCCCGGGACGAGCACCTACGAGCAGTACTTC; cdr3_aa: CSAPGTSTYEQYF
v_call: TRBV20-1; clone_size: .; d_call: .; j_call: TRBJ1-6; cdr3_nt: TGCAGTGCTAGAGATCTGCAGGGTCATTCACCCCTCCACTTT; cdr3_aa: CSARDLQGHSPLHF
v_call: TRBV6-1; clone_size: .; d_call: .; j_call: TRBJ2-7; cdr3_nt: TGTGCCAGCAGACAGGACAGTCCCCCTTACGAGCAGTACTTC; cdr3_aa: CASRQDSPPYEQYF
v_call: TRBV7-9; clone_size: few; d_call: TRBD1; j_call: TRBJ2-1; cdr3_nt: TGTGCCAGCAGCCCGATCAGGGGGCCCTTTTGGGAGCAGTTCTTC; cdr3_aa: CASSPIRGPFWEQFF
v_call: TRBV7-8; clone_size: .; d_call: TRBD2; j_call: TRBJ2-1; cdr3_nt: TGTGCCAGCAGGACCTGGAGCGGGAGGCCCAATGAGCAGTTCTTC; cdr3_aa: CASRTWSGRPNEQFF
v_call: TRBV29-1; clone_size: .; d_call: TRBD2; j_call: TRBJ2-7; cdr3_nt: TGCAGCGTTCTTAAGCTGACTAGCGGGAGAGATTACGAGCAGTACTTC; cdr3_aa: CSVLKLTSGRDYEQYF
v_call: TRBV20-1; clone_size: .; d_call: .; j_call: TRBJ1-2; cdr3_nt: TGCAGTGCTAGAGATAAGGGTCTGGCGTTTGGCTACACCTTC; cdr3_aa: CSARDKGLAFGYTF
v_call: TRBV15; clone_size: .; d_call: TRBD2; j_call: TRBJ2-1; cdr3_nt: TGTGCCACCAGCAGAGCACTAGCGGAAAGCTCCTACAATGAGCAGTTCTTC; cdr3_aa: CATSRALAESSYNEQFF